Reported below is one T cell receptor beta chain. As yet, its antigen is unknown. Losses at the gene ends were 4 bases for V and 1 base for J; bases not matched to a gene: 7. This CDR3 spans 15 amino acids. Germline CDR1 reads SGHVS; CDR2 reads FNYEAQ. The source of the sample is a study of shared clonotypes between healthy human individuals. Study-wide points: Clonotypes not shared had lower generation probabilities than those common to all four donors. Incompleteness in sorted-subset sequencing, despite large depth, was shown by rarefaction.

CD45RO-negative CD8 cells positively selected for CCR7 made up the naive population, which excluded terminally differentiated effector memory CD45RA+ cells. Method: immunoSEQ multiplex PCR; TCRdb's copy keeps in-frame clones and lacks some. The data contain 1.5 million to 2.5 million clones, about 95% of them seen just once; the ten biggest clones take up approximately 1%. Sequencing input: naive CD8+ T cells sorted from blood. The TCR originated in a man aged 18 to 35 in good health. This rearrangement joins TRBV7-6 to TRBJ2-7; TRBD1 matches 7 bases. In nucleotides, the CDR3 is TGTGCCAGCAGCTCTTTGACAGGGTCGTCCTACGAGCAGTACTTC. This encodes CASSSLTGSSYEQYF.